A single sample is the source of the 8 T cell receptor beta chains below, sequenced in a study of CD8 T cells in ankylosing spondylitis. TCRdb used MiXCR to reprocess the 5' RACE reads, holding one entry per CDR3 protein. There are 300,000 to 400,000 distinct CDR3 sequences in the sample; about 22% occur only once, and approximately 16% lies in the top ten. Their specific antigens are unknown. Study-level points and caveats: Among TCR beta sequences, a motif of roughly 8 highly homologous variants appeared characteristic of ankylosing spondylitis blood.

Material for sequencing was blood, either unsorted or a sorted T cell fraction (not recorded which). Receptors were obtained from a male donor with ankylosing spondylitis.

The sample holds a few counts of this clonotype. In DNA, the CDR3 is TGTGCCAGCAGTGGATGGGACAGAGTCAATGAGCAGTTCTTC. Amino acids: CASSGWDRVNEQFF. The chain is built from TRBV25-1 and TRBJ2-1; TRBD1 matches at 7 bases. The germline gives CDR1 MGHDK, CDR2 SYGVNS. J lost 6 bases, V lost 4 bases, and 6 bases had no gene match. The CDR3 consists of 14 residues.

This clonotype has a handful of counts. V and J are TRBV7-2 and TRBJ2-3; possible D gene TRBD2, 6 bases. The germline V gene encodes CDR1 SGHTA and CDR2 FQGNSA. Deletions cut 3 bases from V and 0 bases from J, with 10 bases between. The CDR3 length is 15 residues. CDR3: CASSFGGASTDTQYF. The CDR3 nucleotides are TGTGCCAGCAGCTTTGGAGGGGCTAGCACAGATACGCAGTATTTT.

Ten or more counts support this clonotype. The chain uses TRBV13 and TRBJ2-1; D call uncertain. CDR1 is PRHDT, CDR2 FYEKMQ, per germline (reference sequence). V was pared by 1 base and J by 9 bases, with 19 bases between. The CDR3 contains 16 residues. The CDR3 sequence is CASSLAPMAIGFEQFF. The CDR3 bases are TGTGCCAGCAGCTTAGCCCCTATGGCTATTGGTTTTGAGCAGTTCTTC.

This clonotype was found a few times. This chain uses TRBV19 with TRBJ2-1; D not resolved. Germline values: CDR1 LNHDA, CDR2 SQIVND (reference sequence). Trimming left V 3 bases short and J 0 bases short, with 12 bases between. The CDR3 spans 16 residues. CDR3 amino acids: CASSIRVRSSYNEQFF. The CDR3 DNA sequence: TGTGCCAGTAGTATTCGGGTAAGGAGCTCCTACAATGAGCAGTTCTTC.

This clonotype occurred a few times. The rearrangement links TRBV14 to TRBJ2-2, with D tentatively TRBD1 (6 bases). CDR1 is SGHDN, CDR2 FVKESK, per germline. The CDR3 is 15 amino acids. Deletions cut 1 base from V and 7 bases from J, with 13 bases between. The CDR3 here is CASSQVTGRSGELFF. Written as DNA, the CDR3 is TGTGCCAGCAGCCAAGTCACAGGGAGAAGCGGGGAGCTGTTTTTT.

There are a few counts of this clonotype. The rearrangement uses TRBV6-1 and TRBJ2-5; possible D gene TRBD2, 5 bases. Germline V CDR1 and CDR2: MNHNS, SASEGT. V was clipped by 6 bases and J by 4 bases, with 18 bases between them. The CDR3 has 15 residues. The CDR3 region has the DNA TGTGCCAGCAGGTTTGACGGGAAGGTTGGAGAGACCCAGTACTTC. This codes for CASRFDGKVGETQYF.

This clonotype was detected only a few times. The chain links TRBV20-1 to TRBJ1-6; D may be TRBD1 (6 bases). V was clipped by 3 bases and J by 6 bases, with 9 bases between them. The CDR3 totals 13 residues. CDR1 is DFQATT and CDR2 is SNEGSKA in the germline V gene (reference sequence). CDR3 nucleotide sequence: TGCAGTGCTAGGGACAGAAGTAATTCACCCCTCCACTTT. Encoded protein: CSARDRSNSPLHF.

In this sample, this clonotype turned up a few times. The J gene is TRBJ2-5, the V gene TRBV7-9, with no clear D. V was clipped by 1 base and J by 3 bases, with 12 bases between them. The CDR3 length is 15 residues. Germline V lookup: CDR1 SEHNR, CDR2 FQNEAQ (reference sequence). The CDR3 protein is CASSLVARPEETQYF. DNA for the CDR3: TGTGCCAGCAGCTTAGTGGCCAGGCCAGAAGAGACCCAGTACTTC.